This T cell receptor beta chain stems from a study of human T cells and chemical hapten exposure. Only a few counts were recorded for this clonotype. No antigen is known for it. Time point meaning: patch test 3, about 24 weeks after DPC sensitization. Stated treatment: therapeutic diphenylcyclopropenone sensitization with weekly scalp DPC. Study-wide findings and caveats: While controls formed fewer of them, expanded TCRs formed significantly more large CDR3 similarity clusters.

TCRdb called the RACE reads again in MiXCR, with one record for every CDR3 protein. The sample consists of roughly 100,000 distinct CDR3 sequences, 34% of them appearing once. The V gene's germline CDR1 is SGHTA and CDR2 FQGNSA. The CDR3 runs to 13 residues. V was clipped by 5 bases and J by 6 bases, with 11 bases between them. The TCR sequence derives from a man in his forties or fifties with alopecia areata. Some clones in this sample may be carry-over from other donors' samples. The chain joins TRBV7-2 to TRBJ2-1; possibly TRBD2 for D (5 bases). The sample was whole blood, taken in connection with sensitization to the hapten diphenylcyclopropenone (DPC). CDR3 amino acids: CASSAEARNEQFF. Written as DNA, the CDR3 is TGTGCCAGCAGCGCGGAGGCGCGCAATGAGCAGTTCTTC. Complete variable domain (other parts from reference TRBV7-2 and TRBJ2-1): GAGVSQSPSNKVTEKGKDVELRCDPISGHTALYWYRQSLGQGLEFLIYFQGNSAPDKSGLPSDRFSAERTGGSVSTLTIQRTQQEDSAVYLCASSAEARNEQFFGPGTRLTVL.